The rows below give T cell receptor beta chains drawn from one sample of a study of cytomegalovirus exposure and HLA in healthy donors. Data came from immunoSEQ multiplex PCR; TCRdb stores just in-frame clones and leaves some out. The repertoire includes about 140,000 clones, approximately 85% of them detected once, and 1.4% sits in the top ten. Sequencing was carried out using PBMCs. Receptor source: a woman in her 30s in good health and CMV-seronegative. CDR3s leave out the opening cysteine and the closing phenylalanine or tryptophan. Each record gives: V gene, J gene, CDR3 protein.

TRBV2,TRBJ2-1,ASSVTSGGHNYNEQF
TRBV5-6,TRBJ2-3,ASSLVSGGTDTQY
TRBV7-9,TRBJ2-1,ASSLGTGGNNEQF
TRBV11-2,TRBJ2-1,ASSFVAVSYNEQF
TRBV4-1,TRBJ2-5,ASSPAPSGQETQY
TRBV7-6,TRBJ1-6,ASSLATGRNSPLH
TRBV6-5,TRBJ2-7,ASSSGQGVSYEQY
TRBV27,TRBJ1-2,ASRRTGQAMGNYGYT
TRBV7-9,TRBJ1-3,ASSPKQGWSGNTIY
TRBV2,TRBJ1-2,ASSEFLLGVGDSSYGYT
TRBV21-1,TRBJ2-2,ASSKGVGQGTAGELF